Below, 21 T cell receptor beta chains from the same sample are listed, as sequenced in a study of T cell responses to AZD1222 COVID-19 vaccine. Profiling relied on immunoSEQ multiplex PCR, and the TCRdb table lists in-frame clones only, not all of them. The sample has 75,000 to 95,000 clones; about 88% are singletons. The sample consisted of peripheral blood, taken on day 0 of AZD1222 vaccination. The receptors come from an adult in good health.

Written as DNA, the CDR3 is TGTGCCAGCACCATAACAGGGATTTCCTACGAGCAGTACTTC. As protein: CASTITGISYEQYF. The V call is TRBV5-5, the J call TRBJ2-7, with a weak D call TRBD1 (6 bases). The CDR3 sequence is 14 residues long. Germline CDR1 is SGHKS and CDR2 is YYEKEE (reference sequence). V was shortened by 6 bases and J by 1 base, with 14 bases between the two germline ends.

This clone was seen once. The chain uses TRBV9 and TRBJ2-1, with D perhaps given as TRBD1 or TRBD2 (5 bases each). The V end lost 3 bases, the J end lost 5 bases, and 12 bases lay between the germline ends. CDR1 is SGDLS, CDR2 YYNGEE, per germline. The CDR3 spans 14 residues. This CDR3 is CASSAPGRNNEQFF. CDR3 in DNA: TGTGCCAGCAGCGCACCGGGACGGAACAATGAGCAGTTCTTC.

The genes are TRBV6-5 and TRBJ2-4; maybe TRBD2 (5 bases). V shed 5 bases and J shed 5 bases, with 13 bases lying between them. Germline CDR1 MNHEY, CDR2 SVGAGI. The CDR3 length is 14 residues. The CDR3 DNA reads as TGTGCCAGCAGTCCACGGGCTAGCCAAAACATTCAGTACTTC. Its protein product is CASSPRASQNIQYF.

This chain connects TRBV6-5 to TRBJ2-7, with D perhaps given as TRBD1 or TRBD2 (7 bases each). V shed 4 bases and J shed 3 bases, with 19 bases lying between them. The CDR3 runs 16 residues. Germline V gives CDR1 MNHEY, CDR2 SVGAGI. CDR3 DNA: TGTGCCAGCAGTTTACCGCGACAGGGAGGGGGCTACGAGCAGTACTTC. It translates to CASSLPRQGGGYEQYF.

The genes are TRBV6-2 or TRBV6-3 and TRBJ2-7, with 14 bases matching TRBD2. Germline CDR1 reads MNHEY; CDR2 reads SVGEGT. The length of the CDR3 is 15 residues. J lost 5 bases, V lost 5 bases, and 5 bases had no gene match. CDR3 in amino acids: CASSDGTSGSHEQYF. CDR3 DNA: TGTGCCAGCAGTGACGGGACTAGCGGGAGCCACGAGCAGTACTTC.

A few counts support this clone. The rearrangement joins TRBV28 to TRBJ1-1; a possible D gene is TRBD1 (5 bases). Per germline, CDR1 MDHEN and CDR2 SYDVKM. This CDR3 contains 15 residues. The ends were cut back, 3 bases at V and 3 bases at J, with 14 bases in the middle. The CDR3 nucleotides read TGTGCCAGCAGTTTTCCGGGCGGGGGGTACACTGAAGCTTTCTTT. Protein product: CASSFPGGGYTEAFF. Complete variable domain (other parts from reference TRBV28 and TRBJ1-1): DVKVTQSSRYLVKRTGEKVFLECVQDMDHENMFWYRQDPGLGLRLIYFSYDVKMKEKGDIPEGYSVSREKKERFSLILESASTNQTSMYLCASSFPGGGYTEAFFGQGTRLTVV.

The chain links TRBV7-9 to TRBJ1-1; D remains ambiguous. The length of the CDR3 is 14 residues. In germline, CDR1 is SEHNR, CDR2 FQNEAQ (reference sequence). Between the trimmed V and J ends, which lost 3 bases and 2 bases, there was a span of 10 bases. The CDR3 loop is CASSLPAFNTEAFF. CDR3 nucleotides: TGTGCCAGCAGCTTGCCAGCTTTTAACACTGAAGCTTTCTTT.

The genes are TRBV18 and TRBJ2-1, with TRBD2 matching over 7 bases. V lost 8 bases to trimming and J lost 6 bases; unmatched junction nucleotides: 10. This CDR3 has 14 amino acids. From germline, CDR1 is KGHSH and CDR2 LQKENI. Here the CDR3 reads CASAASGTSNEQFF. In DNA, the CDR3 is TGTGCCAGCGCGGCTAGCGGCACTTCCAATGAGCAGTTCTTC.

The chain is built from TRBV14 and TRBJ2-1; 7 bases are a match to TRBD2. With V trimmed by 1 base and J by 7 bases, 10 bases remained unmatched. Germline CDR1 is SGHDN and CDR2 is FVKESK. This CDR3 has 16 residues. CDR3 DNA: TGTGCCAGCAGCCAAGGTCTGTCTAGCGGCGCGAATGAGCAGTTCTTC. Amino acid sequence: CASSQGLSSGANEQFF.

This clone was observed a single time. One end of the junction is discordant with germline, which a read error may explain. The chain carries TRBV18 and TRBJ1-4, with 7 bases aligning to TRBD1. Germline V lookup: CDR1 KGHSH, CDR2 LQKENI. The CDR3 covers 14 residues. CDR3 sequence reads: CASSPGQDWGKTVF. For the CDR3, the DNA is TGTGCCAGCTCACCAGGACAGGATTGGGGAAAAACTGTTTTT.

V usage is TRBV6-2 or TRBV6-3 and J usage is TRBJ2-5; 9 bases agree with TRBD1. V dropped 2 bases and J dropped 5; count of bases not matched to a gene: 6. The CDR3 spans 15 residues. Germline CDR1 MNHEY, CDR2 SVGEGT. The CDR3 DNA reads TGTGCCAGCAGTTACGGGGACAGGGAATTTGAGACCCAGTACTTC. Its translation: CASSYGDREFETQYF.

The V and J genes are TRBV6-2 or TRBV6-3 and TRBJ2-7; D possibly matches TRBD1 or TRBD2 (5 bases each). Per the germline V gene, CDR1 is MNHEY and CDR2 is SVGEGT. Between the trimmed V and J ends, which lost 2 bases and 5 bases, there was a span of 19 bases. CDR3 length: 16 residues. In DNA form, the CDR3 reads TGTGCCAGCAGTTACCCCGAGGTGGGACCCGTCAACGAGCAGTACTTC. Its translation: CASSYPEVGPVNEQYF.

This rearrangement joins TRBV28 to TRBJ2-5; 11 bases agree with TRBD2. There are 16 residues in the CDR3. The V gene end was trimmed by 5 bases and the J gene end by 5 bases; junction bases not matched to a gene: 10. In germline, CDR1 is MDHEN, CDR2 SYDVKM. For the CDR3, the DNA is TGTGCCAGCAGTACCCGGACTAGCGGGCAGATTGAGACCCAGTACTTC. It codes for CASSTRTSGQIETQYF.

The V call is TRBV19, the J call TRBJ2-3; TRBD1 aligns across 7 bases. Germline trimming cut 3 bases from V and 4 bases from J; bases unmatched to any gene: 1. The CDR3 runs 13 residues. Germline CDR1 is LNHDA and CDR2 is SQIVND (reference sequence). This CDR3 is CASSIQGADTQYF. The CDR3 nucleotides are TGTGCCAGTAGTATCCAGGGGGCAGATACGCAGTATTTT.

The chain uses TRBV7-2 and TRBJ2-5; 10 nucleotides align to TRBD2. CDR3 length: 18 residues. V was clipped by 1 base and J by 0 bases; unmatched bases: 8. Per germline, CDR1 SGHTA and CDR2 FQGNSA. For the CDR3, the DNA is TGTGCCAGCAGCTTAGTAGGTAGCGGGGGGTATTACCAAGAGACCCAGTACTTC. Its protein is CASSLVGSGGYYQETQYF. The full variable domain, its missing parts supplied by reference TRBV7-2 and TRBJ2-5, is GAGVSQSPSNKVTEKGKDVELRCDPISGHTALYWYRQSLGQGLEFLIYFQGNSAPDKSGLPSDRFSAERTGGSVSTLTIQRTQQEDSAVYLCASSLVGSGGYYQETQYFGPGTRLLVL.

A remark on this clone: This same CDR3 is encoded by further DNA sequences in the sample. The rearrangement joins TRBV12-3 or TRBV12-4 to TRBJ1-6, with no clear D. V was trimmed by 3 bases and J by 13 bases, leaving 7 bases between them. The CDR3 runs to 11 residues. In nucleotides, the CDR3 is TGTGCCAGCAGTTTGGGTGGTCCCCTCCACTTT. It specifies CASSLGGPLHF.

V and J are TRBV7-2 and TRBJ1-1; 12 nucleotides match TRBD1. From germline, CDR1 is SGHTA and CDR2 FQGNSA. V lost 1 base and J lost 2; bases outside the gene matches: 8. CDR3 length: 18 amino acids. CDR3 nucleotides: TGTGCCAGCAGCTTAGGTCCATGGGACAGGGGGCGTAACACTGAAGCTTTCTTT. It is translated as CASSLGPWDRGRNTEAFF.

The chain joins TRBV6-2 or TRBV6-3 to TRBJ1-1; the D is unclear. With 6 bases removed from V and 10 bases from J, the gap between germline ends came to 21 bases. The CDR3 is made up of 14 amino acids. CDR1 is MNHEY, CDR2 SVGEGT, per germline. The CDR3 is CASSSDGERERAFF. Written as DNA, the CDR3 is TGTGCCAGCAGCTCGGACGGTGAACGGGAGAGAGCTTTCTTT.

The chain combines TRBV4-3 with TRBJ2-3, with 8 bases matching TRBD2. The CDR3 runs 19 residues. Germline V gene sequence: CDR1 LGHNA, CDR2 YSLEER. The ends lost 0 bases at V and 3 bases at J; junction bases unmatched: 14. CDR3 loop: CASSQEVLGGLAGTDTQYF. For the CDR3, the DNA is TGCGCCAGCAGCCAAGAGGTGCTAGGCGGACTAGCAGGAACAGATACGCAGTATTTT.

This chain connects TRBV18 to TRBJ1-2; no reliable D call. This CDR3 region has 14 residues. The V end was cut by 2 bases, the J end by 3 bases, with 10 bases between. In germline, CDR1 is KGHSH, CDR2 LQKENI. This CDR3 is CASSPMAEDYGYTF. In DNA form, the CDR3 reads TGTGCCAGCTCACCAATGGCAGAAGACTATGGCTACACCTTC.

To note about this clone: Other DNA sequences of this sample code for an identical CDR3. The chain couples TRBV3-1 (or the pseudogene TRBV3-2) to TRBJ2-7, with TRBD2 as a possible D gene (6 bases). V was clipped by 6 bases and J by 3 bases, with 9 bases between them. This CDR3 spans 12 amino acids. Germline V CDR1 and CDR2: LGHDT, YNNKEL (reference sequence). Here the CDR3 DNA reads TGTGCCAGCAGTCCCGGGAGCTACGAGCAGTACTTC. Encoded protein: CASSPGSYEQYF.